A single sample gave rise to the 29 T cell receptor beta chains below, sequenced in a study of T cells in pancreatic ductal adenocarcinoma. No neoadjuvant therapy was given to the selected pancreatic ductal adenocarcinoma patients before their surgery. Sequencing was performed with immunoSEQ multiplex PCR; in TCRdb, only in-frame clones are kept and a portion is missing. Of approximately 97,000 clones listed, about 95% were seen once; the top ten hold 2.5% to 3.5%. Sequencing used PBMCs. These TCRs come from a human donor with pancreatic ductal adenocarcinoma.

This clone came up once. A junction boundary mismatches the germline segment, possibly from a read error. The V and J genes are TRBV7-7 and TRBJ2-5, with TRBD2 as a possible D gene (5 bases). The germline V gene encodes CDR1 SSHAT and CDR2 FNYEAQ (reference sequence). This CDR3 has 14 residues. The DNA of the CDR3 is TGTGCTAGCAGCTTAGGAAGCGGCCAAGAGACCCAGTACTTC. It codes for CASSLGSGQETQYF.

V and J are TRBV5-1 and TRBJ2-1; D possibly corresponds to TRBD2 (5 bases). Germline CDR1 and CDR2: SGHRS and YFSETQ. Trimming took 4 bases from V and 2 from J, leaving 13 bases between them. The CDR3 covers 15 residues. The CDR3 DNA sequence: TGCGCCAGCAGCATACAAACTAGTCCCTACAATGAGCAGTTCTTC. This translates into CASSIQTSPYNEQFF.

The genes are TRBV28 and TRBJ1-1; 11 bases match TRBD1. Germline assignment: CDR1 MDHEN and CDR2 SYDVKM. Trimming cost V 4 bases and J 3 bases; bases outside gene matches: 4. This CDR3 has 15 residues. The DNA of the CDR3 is TGTGCCAGCAGTTCAGCGGGACAGGGGGACACTGAAGCTTTCTTT. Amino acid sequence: CASSSAGQGDTEAFF.

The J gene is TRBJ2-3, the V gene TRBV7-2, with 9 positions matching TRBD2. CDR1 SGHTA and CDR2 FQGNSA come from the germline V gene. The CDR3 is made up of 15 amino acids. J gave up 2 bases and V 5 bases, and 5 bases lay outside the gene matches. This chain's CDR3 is CASSQGLAHTDTQYF. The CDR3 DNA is TGTGCCAGCAGCCAGGGACTAGCCCACACAGATACGCAGTATTTT.

The CDR3 sequence: CASSPSGTSGGDTQYF. The CDR3 coding sequence is TGTGCCAGCTCACCTTCGGGGACTAGCGGTGGTGATACGCAGTATTTT. The chain is built from TRBV18 and TRBJ2-3, with 11 positions matching TRBD2. V lost 3 bases, J lost 6 bases, and 8 bases stayed unmatched. Germline V gene lookup returns CDR1 KGHSH and CDR2 LQKENI. The CDR3 length is 16 residues.

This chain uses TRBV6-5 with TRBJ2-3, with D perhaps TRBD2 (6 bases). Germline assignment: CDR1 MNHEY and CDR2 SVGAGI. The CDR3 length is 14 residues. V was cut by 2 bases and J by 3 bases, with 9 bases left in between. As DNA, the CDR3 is TGTGCCAGCAGTTACGCCGGGGGTACAGATACGCAGTATTTT. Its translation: CASSYAGGTDTQYF.

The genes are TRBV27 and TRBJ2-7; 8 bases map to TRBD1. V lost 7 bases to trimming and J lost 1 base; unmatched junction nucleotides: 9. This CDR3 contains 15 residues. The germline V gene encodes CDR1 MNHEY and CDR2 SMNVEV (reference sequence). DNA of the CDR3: TGTGCCAGCAAAACCCGACAGGGGTCGTCCTACGAGCAGTACTTC. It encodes CASKTRQGSSYEQYF.

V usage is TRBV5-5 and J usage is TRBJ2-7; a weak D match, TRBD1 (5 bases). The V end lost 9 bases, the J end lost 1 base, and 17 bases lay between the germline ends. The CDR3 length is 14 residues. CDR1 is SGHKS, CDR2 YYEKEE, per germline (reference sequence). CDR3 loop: CATARSGPSYEQYF. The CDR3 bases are TGTGCCACCGCGAGGTCAGGGCCTTCCTACGAGCAGTACTTC.

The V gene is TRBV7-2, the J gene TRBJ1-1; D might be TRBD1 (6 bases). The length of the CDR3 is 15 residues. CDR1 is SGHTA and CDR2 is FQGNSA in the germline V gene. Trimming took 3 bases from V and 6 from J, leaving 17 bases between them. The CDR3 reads CASSFSGAPVSEAFF. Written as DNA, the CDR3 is TGTGCCAGCAGCTTCTCAGGGGCCCCGGTCTCTGAAGCTTTCTTT.

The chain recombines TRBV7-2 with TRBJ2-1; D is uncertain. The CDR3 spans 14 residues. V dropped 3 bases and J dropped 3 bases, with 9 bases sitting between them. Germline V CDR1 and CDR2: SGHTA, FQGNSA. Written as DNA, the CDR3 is TGTGCCAGCAGCTTTAATCTTAACTACAATGAGCAGTTCTTC. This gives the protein CASSFNLNYNEQFF. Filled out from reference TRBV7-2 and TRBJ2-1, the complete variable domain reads GAGVSQSPSNKVTEKGKDVELRCDPISGHTALYWYRQSLGQGLEFLIYFQGNSAPDKSGLPSDRFSAERTGGSVSTLTIQRTQQEDSAVYLCASSFNLNYNEQFFGPGTRLTVL.

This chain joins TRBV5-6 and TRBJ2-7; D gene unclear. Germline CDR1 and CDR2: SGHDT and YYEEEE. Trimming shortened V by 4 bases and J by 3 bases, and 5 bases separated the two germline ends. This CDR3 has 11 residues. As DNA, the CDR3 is TGTGCCAGCAGCGCGGTCTACGAGCAGTACTTC. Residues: CASSAVYEQYF.

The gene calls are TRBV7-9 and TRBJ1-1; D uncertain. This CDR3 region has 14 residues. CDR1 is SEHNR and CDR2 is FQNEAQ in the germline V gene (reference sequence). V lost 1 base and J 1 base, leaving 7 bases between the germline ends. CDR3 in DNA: TGTGCCAGCAGCTTAGGCACAGAGAACACTGAAGCTTTCTTT. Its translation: CASSLGTENTEAFF.

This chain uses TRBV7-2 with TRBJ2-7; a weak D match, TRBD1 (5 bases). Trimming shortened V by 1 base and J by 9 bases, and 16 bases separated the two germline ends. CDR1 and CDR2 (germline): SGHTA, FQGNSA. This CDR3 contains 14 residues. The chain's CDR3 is CASSLGVLDIRQYF. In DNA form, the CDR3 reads TGTGCCAGCAGCTTAGGGGTTTTGGACATAAGGCAGTACTTC. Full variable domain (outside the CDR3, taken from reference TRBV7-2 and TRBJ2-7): GAGVSQSPSNKVTEKGKDVELRCDPISGHTALYWYRQSLGQGLEFLIYFQGNSAPDKSGLPSDRFSAERTGGSVSTLTIQRTQQEDSAVYLCASSLGVLDIRQYFGPGTRLTVT.

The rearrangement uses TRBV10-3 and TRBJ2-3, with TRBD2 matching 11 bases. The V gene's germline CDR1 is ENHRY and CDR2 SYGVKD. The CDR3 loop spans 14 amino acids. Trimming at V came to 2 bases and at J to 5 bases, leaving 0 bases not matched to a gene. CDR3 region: CAISEGLAGDTQYF. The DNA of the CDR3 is TGTGCCATCAGTGAGGGACTAGCGGGAGATACGCAGTATTTT.

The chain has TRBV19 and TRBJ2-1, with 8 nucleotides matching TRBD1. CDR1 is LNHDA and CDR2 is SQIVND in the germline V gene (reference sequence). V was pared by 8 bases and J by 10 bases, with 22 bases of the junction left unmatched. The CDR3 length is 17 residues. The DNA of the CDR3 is TGTGCCAGTCGCCACATACAGGGGGGACGCTCCGGGGTCGAGCAGTTCTTC. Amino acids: CASRHIQGGRSGVEQFF.

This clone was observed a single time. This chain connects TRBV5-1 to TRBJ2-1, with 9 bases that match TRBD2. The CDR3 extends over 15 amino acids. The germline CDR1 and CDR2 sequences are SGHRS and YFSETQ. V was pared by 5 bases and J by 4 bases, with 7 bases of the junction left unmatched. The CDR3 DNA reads TGCGCCAGCAGGTCCTTGGCGGGAGGGTACAATGAGCAGTTCTTC. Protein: CASRSLAGGYNEQFF.

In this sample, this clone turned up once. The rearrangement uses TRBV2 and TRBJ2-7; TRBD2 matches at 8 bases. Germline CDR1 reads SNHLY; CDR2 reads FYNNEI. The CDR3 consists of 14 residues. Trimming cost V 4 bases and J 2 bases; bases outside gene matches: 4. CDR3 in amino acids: CASSAGSGTYEQYF. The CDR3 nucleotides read TGTGCCAGCAGTGCGGGTAGCGGGACCTACGAGCAGTACTTC.

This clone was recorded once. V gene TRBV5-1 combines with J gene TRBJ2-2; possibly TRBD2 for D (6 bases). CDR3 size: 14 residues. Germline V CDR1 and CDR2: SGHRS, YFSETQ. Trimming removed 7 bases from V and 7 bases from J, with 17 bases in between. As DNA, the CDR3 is TGCGCCAGCGCGCCTCGGTGGAGGGACGGGGAGCTGTTTTTT. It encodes CASAPRWRDGELFF.

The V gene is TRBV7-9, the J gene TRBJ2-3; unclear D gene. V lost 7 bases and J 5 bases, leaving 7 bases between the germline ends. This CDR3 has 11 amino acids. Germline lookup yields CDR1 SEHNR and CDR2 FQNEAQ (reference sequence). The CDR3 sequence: CASKAGDTQYF. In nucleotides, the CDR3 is TGTGCCAGCAAAGCTGGAGATACGCAGTATTTT.

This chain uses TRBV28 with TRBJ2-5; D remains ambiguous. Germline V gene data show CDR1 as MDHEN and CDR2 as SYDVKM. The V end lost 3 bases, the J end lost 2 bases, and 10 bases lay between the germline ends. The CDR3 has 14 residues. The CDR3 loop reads CASSFYTAQETQYF. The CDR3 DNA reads TGTGCCAGCAGTTTCTACACAGCACAAGAGACCCAGTACTTC.

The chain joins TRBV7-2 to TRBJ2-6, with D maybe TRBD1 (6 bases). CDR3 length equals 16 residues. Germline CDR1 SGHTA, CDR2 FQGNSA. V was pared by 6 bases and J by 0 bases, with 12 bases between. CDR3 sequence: CASRERGTSGANVLTF. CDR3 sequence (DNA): TGTGCCAGCAGGGAAAGGGGGACCTCTGGGGCCAACGTCCTGACTTTC.

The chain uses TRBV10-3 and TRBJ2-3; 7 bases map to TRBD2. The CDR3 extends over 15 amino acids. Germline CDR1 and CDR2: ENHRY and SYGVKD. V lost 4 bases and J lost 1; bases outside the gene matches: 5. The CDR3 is CAISGGGSGTDTQYF. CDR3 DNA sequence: TGTGCCATCAGTGGGGGGGGGTCCGGCACAGATACGCAGTATTTT.

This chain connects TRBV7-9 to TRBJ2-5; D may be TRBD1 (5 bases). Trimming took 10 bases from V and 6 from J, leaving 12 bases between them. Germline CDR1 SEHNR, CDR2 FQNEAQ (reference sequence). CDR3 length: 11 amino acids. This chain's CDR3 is CAIRGAQTQYF. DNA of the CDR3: TGTGCCATCCGTGGGGCCCAGACCCAGTACTTC.

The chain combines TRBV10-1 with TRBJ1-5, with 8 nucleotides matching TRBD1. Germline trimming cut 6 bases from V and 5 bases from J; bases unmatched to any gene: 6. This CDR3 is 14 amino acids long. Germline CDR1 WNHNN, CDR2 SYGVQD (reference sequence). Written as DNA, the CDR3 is TGCGCCAGCAGCCCCGGGACAGGAGATCAGCCCCAGCATTTT. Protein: CASSPGTGDQPQHF.

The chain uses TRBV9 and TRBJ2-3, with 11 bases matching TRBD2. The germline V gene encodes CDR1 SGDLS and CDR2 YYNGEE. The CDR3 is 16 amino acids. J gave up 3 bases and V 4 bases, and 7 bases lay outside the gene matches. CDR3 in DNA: TGTGCCAGCAGCCTACCATTAGCGGGAGGGACAGATACGCAGTATTTT. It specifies CASSLPLAGGTDTQYF.

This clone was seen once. CDR3 nucleotides: TGTGCCAGCTCACCAAATGAGGCTAGTGCCCACGAGCAGTACTTC. This translates into CASSPNEASAHEQYF. The rearrangement uses TRBV18 and TRBJ2-7, with no clear D. CDR1 is KGHSH, CDR2 LQKENI, per germline. The V end lost 2 bases, the J end lost 5 bases, and 16 bases lay between the germline ends. This CDR3 has 15 residues.

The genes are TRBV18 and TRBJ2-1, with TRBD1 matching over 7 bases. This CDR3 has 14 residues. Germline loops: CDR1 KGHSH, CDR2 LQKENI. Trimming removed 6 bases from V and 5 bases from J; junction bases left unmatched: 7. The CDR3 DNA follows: TGTGCCAGCTCCCCCGGGACAGCGAACAATGAGCAGTTCTTC. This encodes CASSPGTANNEQFF. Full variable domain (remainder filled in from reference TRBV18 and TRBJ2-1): NAGVMQNPRHLVRRRGQEARLRCSPMKGHSHVYWYRQLPEEGLKFMVYLQKENIIDESGMPKERFSAEFPKEGPSILRIQQVVRGDSAAYFCASSPGTANNEQFFGPGTRLTVL.

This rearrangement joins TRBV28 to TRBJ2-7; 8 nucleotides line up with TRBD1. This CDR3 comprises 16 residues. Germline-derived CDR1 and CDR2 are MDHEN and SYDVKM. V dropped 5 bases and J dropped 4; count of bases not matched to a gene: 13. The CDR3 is CASSTTGQGRGYEQYF. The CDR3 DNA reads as TGTGCCAGCAGTACTACCGGACAGGGCCGGGGATACGAGCAGTACTTC.

CDR3 sequence reads: CARSCKQQETQYF. The CDR3 DNA is TGTGCCAGAAGCTGCAAACAACAAGAGACCCAGTACTTC. The chain links TRBV5-3 to TRBJ2-5; unclear D gene. TRBV5-3 is an open reading frame, and its role is uncertain. The CDR3 extends over 13 amino acids. V shed 3 bases and J shed 2 bases, with 8 bases lying between them.